This TCR beta chain was recorded in a study of cytomegalovirus exposure and HLA in healthy donors. Looking at the study overall: Within an early data release were tens of millions of unique TCRs drawn from HLA-typed donors.

Study observations and caveats: With later analysis, a missense DCLRE1C variant became linked to TCR beta V- and J-gene trimming. Beyond CMV serostatus, there was no information to go on about immune exposure. Excluded: some indistinguishable V segments such as TRBV6-2 and TRBV6-3.

This clone was seen only a few times. Its antigen is unknown. The PCR contained 60 Vbeta and 13 Jbeta primers. Measured with immunoSEQ multiplex PCR; TCRdb has only the in-frame clones, and not every one. This sample has tens of thousands of clones, with about two thirds found just once. CDR1 is SGHKS and CDR2 is YYEKEE in the germline V gene (reference sequence). Deletions cut 2 bases from V and 9 bases from J, with 12 bases between. CDR3 size: 13 residues. The chain couples TRBV5-5 to TRBJ2-1; D remains unclear. This clonotype was sampled from a man between 35 and 55 years old in good health and CMV-seropositive. The sample consisted of PBMCs. The CDR3 spells CASSFVTVGEQFF. The CDR3 DNA reads TGTGCCAGCAGCTTTGTAACTGTTGGTGAGCAGTTCTTC.